One and the same sample provided the 14 T cell receptor beta chains below, sequenced in a study of blood T cell repertoires in COVID-19. TCRdb keeps only in-frame clones here, not all; method: immunoSEQ multiplex PCR. Counted here are a few hundred thousand clones, 85% to 90% occurring once; the ten biggest clones make up nearly 4.5%. The source material was peripheral blood. These receptors were obtained from a man aged 50 to 59 with acute or convalescent COVID-19.

The chain links TRBV11-2 to TRBJ1-6, with a possible D match to TRBD1 (5 bases). Trimming took 5 bases from V and 6 from J, leaving 17 bases between them. Per germline, CDR1 SGHAT and CDR2 FQNNGV. This CDR3 has 16 residues. The CDR3 loop reads CASSLIEGAGNSPLHF. CDR3 sequence (DNA): TGTGCCAGCAGCCTCATAGAAGGGGCCGGTAATTCACCCCTCCACTTT.

The chain is built from TRBV29-1 and TRBJ1-1; the D is unclear. Germline V lookup: CDR1 SQVTM, CDR2 ANQGSEA. CDR3 length equals 11 residues. V was pared by 4 bases and J by 6 bases, with 9 bases between. CDR3 sequence reads: CSVVRLPEAFF. As DNA, the CDR3 is TGCAGCGTTGTCCGTCTCCCTGAAGCTTTCTTT.

This clone has more than one count but fewer than ten. The rearrangement joins TRBV25-1 to TRBJ2-7; D perhaps matches TRBD2 (6 bases). The CDR3 sequence is 16 residues long. Germline assignment: CDR1 MGHDK and CDR2 SYGVNS. The V end was cut by 4 bases, the J end by 1 base, with 17 bases between. CDR3 protein: CASSAWRGTESYEQYF. The CDR3 nucleotides are TGTGCCAGCAGTGCTTGGAGAGGGACTGAGTCCTACGAGCAGTACTTC.

The rearrangement links TRBV10-1 to TRBJ1-1; possible D gene TRBD1, 5 bases. The CDR3 is made up of 15 amino acids. Trimming took 3 bases from V and 3 from J, leaving 14 bases between them. Germline loops: CDR1 WNHNN, CDR2 SYGVQD (reference sequence). CDR3 sequence reads: CASSDSRGVYTEAFF. As DNA, the CDR3 is TGCGCCAGCAGTGATTCCCGGGGGGTCTACACTGAAGCTTTCTTT.

The J gene is TRBJ1-3, the V gene TRBV30; a possible D gene is TRBD1 (6 bases). Per germline, CDR1 GTSNPN and CDR2 SVGIG (reference sequence). V lost 2 bases and J lost 0, with 11 bases in between. CDR3 length: 15 residues. CDR3: CAWSTGLFSGNTIYF. CDR3 coding DNA: TGTGCCTGGAGTACAGGGTTATTCTCTGGAAACACCATATATTTT.

This clone was found once. The rearrangement joins TRBV6-5 to TRBJ1-2; D uncertain. V lost 6 bases and J 8 bases, leaving 16 bases between the germline ends. The CDR3 extends over 13 amino acids. The V gene's germline CDR1 is MNHEY and CDR2 SVGAGI. CDR3 residues: CASSPQSPRGYTF. The CDR3 region has the DNA TGTGCCAGCAGCCCACAGAGCCCCCGCGGCTACACCTTC.

This clone was detected only once. Other DNA sequences in this specimen translate into the identical CDR3. This sequence joins TRBV19 and TRBJ1-5; 7 bases match TRBD1. CDR1 LNHDA and CDR2 SQIVND come from the germline V gene (reference sequence). The CDR3 extends over 15 amino acids. With 1 base clipped from V and 2 bases from J, the junction kept 2 bases outside the gene matches. The CDR3: CASSIGQGGNQPQHF. The CDR3 DNA is TGTGCCAGTAGTATAGGACAGGGAGGCAATCAGCCCCAGCATTTT.

The V call is TRBV7-9, the J call TRBJ1-1, with unresolved D. CDR1 and CDR2 (germline): SEHNR, FQNEAQ (reference sequence). V was clipped by 2 bases and J by 3 bases, with 7 bases between them. CDR3 length equals 13 residues. CDR3 in DNA: TGTGCCAGCAGCTTACAAGAGGACACTGAAGCTTTCTTT. Its protein product is CASSLQEDTEAFF.

The chain recombines TRBV28 with TRBJ1-1, with D unresolved. V was trimmed by 5 bases and J by 3 bases, leaving 10 bases between them. The CDR3 has 13 amino acids. CDR1 is MDHEN, CDR2 SYDVKM, per germline. The CDR3 nucleotides read TGTGCCAGCAGTCACCCCCCAGACACTGAAGCTTTCTTT. Its translation: CASSHPPDTEAFF.

This chain connects TRBV6-5 to TRBJ1-2; no clear D. The CDR3 loop spans 15 amino acids. Germline V CDR1 and CDR2: MNHEY, SVGAGI. Trimming stripped 3 bases from V and 6 bases from J, with 17 bases between. As DNA, the CDR3 is TGTGCCAGCAGTTATAATGTAAGGACTGCTGATGGCTACACCTTC. Its protein product is CASSYNVRTADGYTF.

The CDR3 nucleotides are TGTGCCAGCAGCGCCTCCGGGACAGACAATGAGCAGTTCTTC. This translates into CASSASGTDNEQFF. The chain links TRBV9 to TRBJ2-1; TRBD1 aligns across 7 bases. V lost 3 bases and J lost 5; bases outside the gene matches: 5. Germline V gives CDR1 SGDLS, CDR2 YYNGEE. The CDR3 is 14 amino acids.

On this clone itself: Other DNA sequences in this specimen translate into the identical CDR3. The chain is built from TRBV3-1 (or the pseudogene TRBV3-2) and TRBJ1-5; tentatively, D is TRBD1 (5 bases). This CDR3 is built from 15 residues. V was trimmed by 3 bases and J by 2 bases, leaving 11 bases between them. The germline V gene has CDR1 LGHDT and CDR2 YNNKEL (reference sequence). The CDR3 sequence is CASSQGSGRNQPQHF. The CDR3 nucleotides are TGTGCCAGCAGCCAGGGCTCAGGGCGCAATCAGCCCCAGCATTTT.

The chain is built from TRBV7-2 and TRBJ2-7, with 8 bases matching TRBD1. The CDR3 loop spans 15 amino acids. With V trimmed by 4 bases and J by 2 bases, 7 bases remained unmatched. Germline assignment: CDR1 SGHTA and CDR2 FQGNSA. The DNA of the CDR3 is TGTGCCAGCAGCTCGACAGGGGCCTTGACCTACGAGCAGTACTTC. Protein: CASSSTGALTYEQYF.

J is TRBJ2-6 and V is TRBV6-1; D unresolved. V gave up 3 bases and J gave up 2 bases, with 8 bases separating them. Germline V gene sequence: CDR1 MNHNS, CDR2 SASEGT. The CDR3 is 15 residues long. CDR3 residues: CASSEQRAGANVLTF. CDR3 nucleotide sequence: TGTGCCAGCAGTGAGCAGCGAGCTGGGGCCAACGTCCTGACTTTC.